One sample yielded the 21 T cell receptor beta chains listed below, sequenced in a study of Ad26.COV2.S vaccination and SARS-CoV-2 variants. Profiled with immunoSEQ multiplex PCR; TCRdb holds only in-frame clones, not every one. The repertoire holds 300,000 to 400,000 clones, with around 87% as singletons. As for treatment: 19 received Ad26.COV2.S at low or high dose, single or two shots; a few received placebo; per-sample allocation not given. Sample collection was performed on day 63 after the first vaccine or placebo injection. Specimen: peripheral blood, collected in a trial of Ad26.COV2.S vaccine versus placebo. The origin of the receptors is a person aged 18-65 years who received the Ad26.COV2.S COVID-19 vaccine or a placebo.

The chain employs TRBV7-8 and TRBJ2-5; 11 nucleotides match TRBD1. V trimming: 9 bases; J trimming: 5 bases; junction bases outside the gene matches: 8. CDR1 and CDR2 (germline): SGHVS, FQNEAQ. The CDR3 length is 14 residues. The CDR3 loop is CASWGTGGRETQYF. The DNA for the CDR3 is TGTGCCAGTTGGGGGACAGGGGGTCGTGAGACCCAGTACTTC.

This chain links TRBV5-1 with TRBJ2-5; tentative D call: TRBD2 (5 bases). CDR3 length: 13 residues. V was pared by 3 bases and J by 5 bases, with 11 bases between. Germline V CDR1 and CDR2: SGHRS, YFSETQ. DNA for the CDR3: TGCGCCAGCAGCTCCTCTGGCGGGGAGACCCAGTACTTC. This codes for CASSSSGGETQYF.

The chain employs TRBV9 and TRBJ2-7; tentatively, D is TRBD2 (5 bases). The CDR3 has 14 amino acids. Germline V CDR1 and CDR2: SGDLS, YYNGEE. Trimming took 3 bases from V and 3 from J, leaving 13 bases between them. CDR3 nucleotide sequence: TGTGCCAGCAGCGGACCCGGGGTAGGCTACGAGCAGTACTTC. Protein sequence: CASSGPGVGYEQYF.

This chain connects TRBV19 to TRBJ2-7; D is possibly TRBD2 (6 bases). Trimming shortened V by 5 bases and J by 6 bases, and 23 bases separated the two germline ends. The V gene's germline CDR1 is LNHDA and CDR2 SQIVND (reference sequence). This CDR3 comprises 16 residues. CDR3 region: CASSLTGWRASREQYF. The CDR3 DNA reads as TGTGCCAGTAGTCTAACGGGATGGAGGGCATCTCGCGAGCAGTACTTC.

The chain combines TRBV29-1 with TRBJ2-5; D may be TRBD1 or TRBD2 (5 bases each). CDR1 is SQVTM, CDR2 ANQGSEA, per germline. Deletions cut 6 bases from V and 13 bases from J, with 12 bases between. The CDR3 runs 9 residues. The CDR3 DNA sequence: TGCAGCGTGGGACCTCACCTGTACTTC. This sequence encodes CSVGPHLYF.

In its sample, this clone was seen once. The V call is TRBV6-5, the J call TRBJ2-5; 7 nucleotides agree with TRBD1. The CDR3 covers 13 residues. V lost 6 bases to trimming and J lost 5 bases; unmatched junction nucleotides: 6. CDR1 is MNHEY and CDR2 is SVGAGI in the germline V gene. The CDR3 region is CASRTDRVETQYF. CDR3 sequence (DNA): TGTGCCAGCAGAACCGACAGGGTGGAGACCCAGTACTTC.

This chain joins TRBV19 and TRBJ2-7; D remains ambiguous. V was trimmed by 9 bases and J by 3 bases, leaving 12 bases between them. Germline loops: CDR1 LNHDA, CDR2 SQIVND (reference sequence). This CDR3 comprises 12 residues. The CDR3 DNA is TGTGCCAGCGTACAGAAGCTCTACGAGCAGTACTTC. It encodes CASVQKLYEQYF.

This chain links TRBV9 with TRBJ2-7, with 9 positions matching TRBD1. The V and J ends lost 2 bases and 2 bases, in that order; junction bases with no gene match: 8. CDR1 and CDR2 from the germline V gene are SGDLS and YYNGEE. The CDR3 totals 16 residues. The CDR3 nucleotides read TGTGCCAGCAGCGTGGGGGACGGACAGGGGCCCTACGAGCAGTACTTC. Its translation: CASSVGDGQGPYEQYF.

The rearrangement links TRBV19 to TRBJ1-2; D uncertain. The CDR3 contains 12 residues. Trimming cost V 5 bases and J 2 bases, with 6 bases left between them. Per germline, CDR1 LNHDA and CDR2 SQIVND (reference sequence). The CDR3 bases are TGTGCCAGTAGTTTTCAGAACTATGGCTACACCTTC. This translates into CASSFQNYGYTF.

The rearrangement joins TRBV4-2 to TRBJ1-3; D is ambiguous. Trimming took 1 base from V and 11 from J, leaving 12 bases between them. The CDR3 contains 13 residues. Germline V lookup: CDR1 LGHNA, CDR2 YNFKEQ. The CDR3 nucleotides read TGTGCCAGCAGCCAAGGTGGCTCTACCGCCATATATTTT. Translating gives CASSQGGSTAIYF.

This rearrangement joins TRBV9 to TRBJ2-2, with D possibly TRBD1 on 6 matching bases. V lost 6 bases, J lost 0 bases, and 15 bases lay in between. Germline values: CDR1 SGDLS, CDR2 YYNGEE. The CDR3 consists of 16 residues. The CDR3 here is CASNSGTRANTGELFF. The CDR3 DNA follows: TGTGCCAGCAACTCCGGGACAAGAGCGAACACCGGGGAGCTGTTTTTT. The variable domain in full, with the rest retrieved from reference TRBV9 and TRBJ2-2, is DSGVTQTPKHLITATGQRVTLRCSPRSGDLSVYWYQQSLDQGLQFLIQYYNGEERAKGNILERFSAQQFPDLHSELNLSSLELGDSALYFCASNSGTRANTGELFFGEGSRLTVL.

This chain joins TRBV25-1 and TRBJ1-2, with TRBD1 matching over 8 bases. The CDR3 is 17 amino acids. The germline V gene encodes CDR1 MGHDK and CDR2 SYGVNS. Germline trimming cut 2 bases from V and 3 bases from J; bases unmatched to any gene: 11. CDR3 sequence reads: CASSEGAFRGRDYGYTF. DNA of the CDR3: TGTGCCAGCAGTGAAGGTGCCTTCAGGGGGCGCGACTATGGCTACACCTTC.

This clone came up a few times. The chain couples TRBV5-1 to TRBJ1-1; 7 nucleotides line up with TRBD1. The ends lost 0 bases at V and 8 bases at J; junction bases unmatched: 13. CDR3 length equals 16 residues. Germline-derived CDR1 and CDR2 are SGHRS and YFSETQ. CDR3: CASSLGGQMGKVEAFF. As DNA, the CDR3 is TGCGCCAGCAGCTTGGGGGGACAGATGGGGAAAGTCGAAGCTTTCTTT.

This chain connects TRBV3-1 (or the pseudogene TRBV3-2) to TRBJ1-2; 9 bases line up with TRBD1. Germline lookup yields CDR1 LGHDT and CDR2 YNNKEL (reference sequence). J gave up 4 bases and V 4 bases, and 7 bases lay outside the gene matches. CDR3 size: 15 residues. CDR3 region: CASSPGTGIVYGYTF. The CDR3 region has the DNA TGTGCCAGCAGCCCCGGGACAGGGATCGTCTATGGCTACACCTTC.

The rearrangement joins TRBV11-2 to TRBJ2-7, with D unresolved. V was trimmed by 1 base and J by 3 bases, leaving 10 bases between them. The CDR3 length is 14 residues. Germline V gene data show CDR1 as SGHAT and CDR2 as FQNNGV. CDR3 in DNA: TGTGCCAGCAGCTTAGGCGAAGCTTTCTACGAGCAGTACTTC. Amino acid sequence: CASSLGEAFYEQYF.

V usage is TRBV11-1 and J usage is TRBJ2-7; D is unclear. The CDR3 length is 12 residues. Germline V CDR1 and CDR2: SGHAT, FQDESV (reference sequence). The V end was cut by 2 bases, the J end by 6 bases, with 8 bases between. The CDR3 sequence is CASSLFSREQYF. The CDR3 DNA reads as TGTGCCAGCAGCTTATTCTCCCGCGAGCAGTACTTC.

This rearrangement joins TRBV4-2 to TRBJ2-6; 9 bases agree with TRBD1. This CDR3 region has 19 residues. In germline, CDR1 is LGHNA, CDR2 YNFKEQ. The trim removed 1 base at V and 1 base at J, leaving 8 bases unmatched. CDR3 amino acids: CASSQGRDRVISGANVLTF. The CDR3 DNA follows: TGTGCCAGCAGCCAAGGGAGGGACAGGGTCATTTCTGGGGCCAACGTCCTGACTTTC.

This clone is a singleton in its sample. The genes are TRBV9 and TRBJ1-5, with D maybe TRBD1 (5 bases). The V and J ends lost 0 bases and 7 bases respectively, with 14 bases between them. CDR1 is SGDLS and CDR2 is YYNGEE in the germline V gene. The CDR3 runs 15 residues. The DNA of the CDR3 is TGTGCCAGCAGCGTAGGACAGACCCCCAGCCAGCCCCAGCATTTT. Translation gives CASSVGQTPSQPQHF.

The V and J genes are TRBV5-3 and TRBJ1-5; D call uncertain. TRBV5-3 counts as an open reading frame of uncertain function. The CDR3 spans 14 residues. Trimming removed 1 base from V and 4 bases from J, with 9 bases in between. The CDR3 spells CARSLRVRNQPQHF. The CDR3 nucleotides are TGTGCCAGAAGCTTGCGTGTAAGGAATCAGCCCCAGCATTTT.

V usage is TRBV7-6 and J usage is TRBJ2-3; 11 bases are a match to TRBD2. Trimming cost V 5 bases and J 4 bases; bases outside gene matches: 8. Per the germline V gene, CDR1 is SGHVS and CDR2 is FNYEAQ. The CDR3 totals 16 residues. The CDR3 coding sequence is TGTGCCAGCAGCGTTAGCGGGGGGGCCTTCGCAGATACGCAGTATTTT. Translating it yields CASSVSGGAFADTQYF.

This chain connects TRBV12-3 or TRBV12-4 to TRBJ2-7, with TRBD1 identical over 8 bases. This CDR3 comprises 13 residues. After removal of 4 bases from V and 8 bases from J, the junction contained 7 bases not matched to a gene. The CDR3 nucleotides read TGTGCCAGCAGTTCCTCAGGGGGCGCGAAGCAGTACTTC. Protein sequence: CASSSSGGAKQYF.